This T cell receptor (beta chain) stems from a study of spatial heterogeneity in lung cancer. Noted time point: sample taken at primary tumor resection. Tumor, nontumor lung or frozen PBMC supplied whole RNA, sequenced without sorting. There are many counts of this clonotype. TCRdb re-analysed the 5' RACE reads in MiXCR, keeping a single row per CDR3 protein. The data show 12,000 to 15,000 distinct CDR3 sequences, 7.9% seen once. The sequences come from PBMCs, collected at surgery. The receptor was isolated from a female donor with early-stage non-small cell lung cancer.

CDR3 sequence reads: CASSLIAGGLGEQYF. CDR3 in DNA: TGTGCCAGCAGTTTAATAGCGGGAGGGTTAGGGGAGCAGTACTTC. The gene calls are TRBV28 and TRBJ2-7; 11 nucleotides align to TRBD2. From germline, CDR1 is MDHEN and CDR2 SYDVKM. The J segment lost 7 bases and the V segment lost 2 bases, leaving 7 bases of the junction unmatched. This CDR3 contains 15 residues.